A single T cell receptor beta chain is shown here with its context. Its target is not known. Documented time point: week 11, during vaccination. Doses comprised 300 ug of mutant IDH1 20-mer peptide each, plus topical imiquimod. There are 13 residues in the CDR3. With 5 bases removed from V and 0 bases from J, the gap between germline ends came to 8 bases. The germline gives CDR1 SQVTM, CDR2 ANQGSEA. Sequenced by immunoSEQ multiplex PCR; TCRdb stores in-frame clones only, minus some. Here the sample spans 45,000 to 65,000 clones, 90% to 95% being singletons. These data come from a study of a mutant IDH1 vaccine in newly diagnosed glioma. Turning to the study itself: In weeks 1, 3, 5, 7, 11, 15, 19 and 23, patients were vaccinated. Patients received vaccination from 4-6 weeks after radiotherapy alone, or with temozolomide cycles.

The sequencing used PBMCs, collected from a glioma patient whose treatment included an IDH1 peptide vaccine. This TCR came from a man aged 50 or older with glioma. The chain has TRBV29-1 and TRBJ2-1; the D gene is possibly TRBD2 (5 bases). This chain's CDR3 is CSVQRDSYNEQFF. CDR3 in DNA: TGCAGCGTTCAACGGGACTCCTACAATGAGCAGTTCTTC.